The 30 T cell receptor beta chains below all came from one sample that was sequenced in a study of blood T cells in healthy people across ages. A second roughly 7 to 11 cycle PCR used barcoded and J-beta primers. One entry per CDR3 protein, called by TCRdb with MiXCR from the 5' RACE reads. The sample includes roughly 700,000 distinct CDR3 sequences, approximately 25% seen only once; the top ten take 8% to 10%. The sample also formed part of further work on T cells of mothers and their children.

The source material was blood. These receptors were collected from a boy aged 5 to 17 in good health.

For the CDR3, the DNA is TGCGCCAGCAGCCAGACCTCATACAATGAGCAGTTCTTC. The encoded protein is CASSQTSYNEQFF. The chain has TRBV4-3 and TRBJ2-1; D call uncertain. V lost 3 bases and J lost 4, with 7 bases in between. The CDR3 sequence is 13 residues long. The germline gives CDR1 LGHNA, CDR2 YSLEER.

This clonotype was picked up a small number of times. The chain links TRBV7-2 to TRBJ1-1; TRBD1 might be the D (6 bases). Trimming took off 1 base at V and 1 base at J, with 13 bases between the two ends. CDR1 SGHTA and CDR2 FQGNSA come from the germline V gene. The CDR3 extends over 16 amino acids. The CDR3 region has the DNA TGTGCCAGCAGCTTAGTGGGGGGGGCCTCGAACACTGAAGCTTTCTTT. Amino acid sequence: CASSLVGGASNTEAFF.

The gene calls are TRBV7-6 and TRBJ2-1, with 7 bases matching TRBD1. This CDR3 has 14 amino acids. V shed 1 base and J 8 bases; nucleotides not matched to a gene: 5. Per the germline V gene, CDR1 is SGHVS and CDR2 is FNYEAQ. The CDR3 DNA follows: TGTGCCAGCAGCTTAGGGACAGGATGGTATGAGCAGTTCTTC. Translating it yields CASSLGTGWYEQFF.

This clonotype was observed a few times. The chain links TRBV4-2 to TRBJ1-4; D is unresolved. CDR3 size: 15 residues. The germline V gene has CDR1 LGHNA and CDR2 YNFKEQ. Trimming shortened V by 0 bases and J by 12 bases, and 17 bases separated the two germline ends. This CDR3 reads CASSQEGQFLMELFF. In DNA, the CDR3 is TGTGCCAGCAGCCAAGAAGGGCAGTTTCTGATGGAACTGTTTTTT.

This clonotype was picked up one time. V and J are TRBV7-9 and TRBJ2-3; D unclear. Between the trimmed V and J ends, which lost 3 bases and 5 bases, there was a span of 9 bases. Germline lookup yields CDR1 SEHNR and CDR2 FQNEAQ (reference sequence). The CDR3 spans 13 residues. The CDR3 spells CASSFELQDTQYF. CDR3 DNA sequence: TGTGCCAGCAGCTTCGAATTACAAGATACGCAGTATTTT.

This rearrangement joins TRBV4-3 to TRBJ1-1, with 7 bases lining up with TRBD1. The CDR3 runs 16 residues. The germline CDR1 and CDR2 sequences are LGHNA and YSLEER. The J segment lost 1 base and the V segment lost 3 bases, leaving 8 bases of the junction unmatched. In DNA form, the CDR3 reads TGCGCCAGCAGCCACAAAATTACAGGGGAGAACACTGAAGCTTTCTTT. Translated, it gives CASSHKITGENTEAFF.

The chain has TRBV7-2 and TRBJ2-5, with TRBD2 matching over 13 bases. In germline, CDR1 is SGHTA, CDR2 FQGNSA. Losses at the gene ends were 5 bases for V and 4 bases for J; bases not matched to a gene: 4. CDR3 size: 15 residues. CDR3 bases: TGTGCCAGCAGCACTAGCGGGAGGGCCGCAGAGACCCAGTACTTC. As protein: CASSTSGRAAETQYF.

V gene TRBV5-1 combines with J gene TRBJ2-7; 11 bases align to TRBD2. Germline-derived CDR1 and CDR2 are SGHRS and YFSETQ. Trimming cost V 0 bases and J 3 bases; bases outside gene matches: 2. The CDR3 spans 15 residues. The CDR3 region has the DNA TGCGCCAGCAGCTTGGGACTAGCGGGGCACTACGAGCAGTACTTC. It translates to CASSLGLAGHYEQYF.

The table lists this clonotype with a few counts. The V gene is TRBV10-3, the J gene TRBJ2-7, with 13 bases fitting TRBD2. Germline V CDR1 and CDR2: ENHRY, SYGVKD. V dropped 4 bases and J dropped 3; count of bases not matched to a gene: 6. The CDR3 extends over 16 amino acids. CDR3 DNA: TGTGCCATCAGTGCCGGACTAGCGGGAGAAGTCTACGAGCAGTACTTC. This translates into CAISAGLAGEVYEQYF.

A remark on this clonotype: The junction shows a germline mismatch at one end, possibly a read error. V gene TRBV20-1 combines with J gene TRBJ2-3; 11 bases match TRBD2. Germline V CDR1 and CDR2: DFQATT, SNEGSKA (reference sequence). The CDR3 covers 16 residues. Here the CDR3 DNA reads TGCAGTGCAGATGGGGGACTAGCGGCCGTCACAGGTACGCAGTATTTT. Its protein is CSADGGLAAVTGTQYF.

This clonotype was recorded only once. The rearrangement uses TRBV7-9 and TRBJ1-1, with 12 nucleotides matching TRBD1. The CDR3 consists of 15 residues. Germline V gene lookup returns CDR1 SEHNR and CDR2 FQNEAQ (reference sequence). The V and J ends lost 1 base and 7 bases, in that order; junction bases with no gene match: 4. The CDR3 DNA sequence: TGTGCCAGCAGCTTAGGGGGACAGGGGGCCAATGAAGCTTTCTTT. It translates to CASSLGGQGANEAFF.

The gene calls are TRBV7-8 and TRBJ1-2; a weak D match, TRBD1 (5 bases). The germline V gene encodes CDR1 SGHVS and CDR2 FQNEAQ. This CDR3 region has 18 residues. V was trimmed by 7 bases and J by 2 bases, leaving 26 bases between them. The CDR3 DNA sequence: TGTGCCAGCACCCTATTGGGTATCCGAGACAGATTCAACTATGGCTACACCTTC. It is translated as CASTLLGIRDRFNYGYTF.

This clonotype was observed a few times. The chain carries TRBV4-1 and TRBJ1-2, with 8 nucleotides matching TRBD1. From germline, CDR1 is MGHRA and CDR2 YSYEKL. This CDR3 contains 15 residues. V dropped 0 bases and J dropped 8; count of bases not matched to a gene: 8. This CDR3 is CASSQEDGTGDGYTF. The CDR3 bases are TGCGCCAGCAGCCAAGAGGACGGGACAGGCGACGGCTACACCTTC.

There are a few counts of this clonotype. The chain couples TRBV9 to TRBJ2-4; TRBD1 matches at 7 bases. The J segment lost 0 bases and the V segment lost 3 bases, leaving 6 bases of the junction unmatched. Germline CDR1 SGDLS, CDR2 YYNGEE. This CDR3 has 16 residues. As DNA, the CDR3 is TGTGCCAGCAGCGCCCAAGGGGGCCTAGCCAAAAACATTCAGTACTTC. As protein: CASSAQGGLAKNIQYF.

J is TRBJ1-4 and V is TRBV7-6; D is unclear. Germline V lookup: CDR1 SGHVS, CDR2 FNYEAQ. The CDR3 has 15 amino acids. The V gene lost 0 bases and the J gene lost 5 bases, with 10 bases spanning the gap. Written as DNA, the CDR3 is TGTGCCAGCAGCTTAGCGCCGATCAGGAATGAAAAACTGTTTTTT. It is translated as CASSLAPIRNEKLFF.

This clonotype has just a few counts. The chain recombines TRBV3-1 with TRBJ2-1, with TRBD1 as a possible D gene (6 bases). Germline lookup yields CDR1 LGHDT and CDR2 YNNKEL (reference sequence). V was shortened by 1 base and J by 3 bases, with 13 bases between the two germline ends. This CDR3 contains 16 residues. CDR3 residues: CASSQVGRGSYNEQFF. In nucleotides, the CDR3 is TGTGCCAGCAGCCAAGTAGGCAGGGGAAGCTACAATGAGCAGTTCTTC.

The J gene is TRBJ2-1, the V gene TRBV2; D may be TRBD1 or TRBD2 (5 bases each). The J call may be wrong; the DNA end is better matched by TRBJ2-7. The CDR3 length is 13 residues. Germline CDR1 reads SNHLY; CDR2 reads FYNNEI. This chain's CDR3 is CASSERGVYEQYF. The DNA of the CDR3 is TGTGCCAGCAGTGAGAGGGGCGTCTACGAGCAGTACTTC.

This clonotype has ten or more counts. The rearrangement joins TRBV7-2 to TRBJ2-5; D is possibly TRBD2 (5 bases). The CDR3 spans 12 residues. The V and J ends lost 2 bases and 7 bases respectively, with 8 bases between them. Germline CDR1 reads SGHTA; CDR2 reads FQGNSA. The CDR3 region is CASSLSGGTQYF. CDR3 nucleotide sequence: TGTGCCAGCAGCTTATCCGGAGGGACCCAGTACTTC.

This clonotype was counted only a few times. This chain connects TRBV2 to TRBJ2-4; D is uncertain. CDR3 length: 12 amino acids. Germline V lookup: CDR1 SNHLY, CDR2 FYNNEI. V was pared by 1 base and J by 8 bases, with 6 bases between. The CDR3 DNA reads TGTGCCAGCAGTGAAGGGGAACACATTCAGTACTTC. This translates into CASSEGEHIQYF.

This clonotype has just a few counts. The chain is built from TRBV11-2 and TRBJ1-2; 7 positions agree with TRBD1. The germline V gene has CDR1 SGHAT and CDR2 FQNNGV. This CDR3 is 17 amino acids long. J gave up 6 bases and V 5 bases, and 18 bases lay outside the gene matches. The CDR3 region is CASSIYRGKALYDGYTF. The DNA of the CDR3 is TGTGCCAGCAGCATATACAGGGGCAAAGCCCTCTATGATGGCTACACCTTC.

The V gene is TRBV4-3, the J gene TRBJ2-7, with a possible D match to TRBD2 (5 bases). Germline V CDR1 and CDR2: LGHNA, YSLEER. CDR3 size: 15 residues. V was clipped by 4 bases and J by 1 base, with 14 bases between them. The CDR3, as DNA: TGCGCCAGCAGCCGAGACTTACTAGGGTCCTACGAGCAGTACTTC. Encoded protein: CASSRDLLGSYEQYF.

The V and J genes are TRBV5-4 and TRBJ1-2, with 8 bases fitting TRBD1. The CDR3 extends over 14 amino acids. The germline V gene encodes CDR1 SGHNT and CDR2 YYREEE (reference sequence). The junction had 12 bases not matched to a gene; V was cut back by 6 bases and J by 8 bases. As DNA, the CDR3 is TGTGCCAGCAACCCGGATTGGGCAGGGGGCGGCTACACCTTC. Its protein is CASNPDWAGGGYTF.

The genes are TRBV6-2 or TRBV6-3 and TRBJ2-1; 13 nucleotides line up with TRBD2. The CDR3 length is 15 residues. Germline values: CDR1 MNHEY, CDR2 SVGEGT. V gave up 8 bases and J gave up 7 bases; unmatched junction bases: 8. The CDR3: CASGRLAGGWNEQFF. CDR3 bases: TGTGCCAGCGGAAGACTAGCGGGAGGTTGGAATGAGCAGTTCTTC.

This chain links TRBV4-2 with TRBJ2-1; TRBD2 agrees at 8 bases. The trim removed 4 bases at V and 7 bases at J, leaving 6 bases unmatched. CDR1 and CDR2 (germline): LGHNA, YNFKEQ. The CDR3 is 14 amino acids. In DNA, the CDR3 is TGTGCCAGCAGCCGACCGGGACTAGAGAATGAGCAGTTCTTC. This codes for CASSRPGLENEQFF.

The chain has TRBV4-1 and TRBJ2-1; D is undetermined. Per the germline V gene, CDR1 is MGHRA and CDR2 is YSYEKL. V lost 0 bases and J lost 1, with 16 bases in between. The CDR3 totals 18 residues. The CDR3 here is CASSQDPIGGVSYNEQFF. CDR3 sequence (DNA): TGCGCCAGCAGCCAAGATCCGATTGGTGGTGTGTCCTACAATGAGCAGTTCTTC.

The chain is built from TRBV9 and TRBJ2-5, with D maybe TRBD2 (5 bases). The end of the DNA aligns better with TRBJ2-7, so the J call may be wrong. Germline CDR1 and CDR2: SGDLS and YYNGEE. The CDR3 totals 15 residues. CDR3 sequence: CASSARRTGNYEQYF. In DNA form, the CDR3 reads TGTGCCAGCAGCGCCCGTCGGACTGGAAACTACGAGCAGTACTTC.

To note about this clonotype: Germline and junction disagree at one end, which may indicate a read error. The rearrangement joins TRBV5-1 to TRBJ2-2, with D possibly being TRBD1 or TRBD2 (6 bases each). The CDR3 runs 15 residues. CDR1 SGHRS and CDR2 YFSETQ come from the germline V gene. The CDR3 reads CASGLVGGPTGELFF. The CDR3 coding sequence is TGCGCCAGCGGCTTGGTGGGGGGCCCCACCGGGGAGCTGTTTTTT.

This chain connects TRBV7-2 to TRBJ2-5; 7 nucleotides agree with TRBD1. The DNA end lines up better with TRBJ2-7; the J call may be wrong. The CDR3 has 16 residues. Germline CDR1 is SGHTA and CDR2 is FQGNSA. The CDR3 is CASGPPRGTLVDEQYF. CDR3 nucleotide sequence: TGTGCCAGCGGCCCACCCAGGGGGACGTTAGTGGACGAGCAGTACTTC.

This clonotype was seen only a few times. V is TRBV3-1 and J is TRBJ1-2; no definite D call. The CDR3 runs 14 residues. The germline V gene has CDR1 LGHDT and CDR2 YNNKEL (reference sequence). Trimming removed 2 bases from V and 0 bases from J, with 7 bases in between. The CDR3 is CASSQRTSNYGYTF. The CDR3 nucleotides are TGTGCCAGCAGCCAAAGAACTTCTAACTATGGCTACACCTTC.

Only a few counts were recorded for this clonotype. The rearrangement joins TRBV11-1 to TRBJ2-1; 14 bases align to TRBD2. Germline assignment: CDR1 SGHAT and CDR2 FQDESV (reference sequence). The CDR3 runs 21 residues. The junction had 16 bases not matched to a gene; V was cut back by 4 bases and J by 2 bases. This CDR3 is CASSYDGLAGGALSTYNEQFF. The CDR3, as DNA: TGTGCCAGCAGCTATGATGGACTAGCGGGGGGCGCGCTGAGCACCTACAATGAGCAGTTCTTC.